This T cell receptor (beta chain) was identified in a study of PD-L1 blockade in urothelial cancer. About the research overall: Patients started atezolizumab around 2014, 1,200 mg intravenously every 3 weeks.

With 5 bases clipped from V and 6 bases from J, the junction kept 2 bases outside the gene matches. The V gene's germline CDR1 is SGHRS and CDR2 YFSETQ. This CDR3 spans 13 amino acids. Described time point: pretreatment peripheral blood. This clone has only one observation. Generated by immunoSEQ multiplex PCR, the TCRdb table keeps only in-frame clones and is missing some. This sample has around 45,000 clones; approximately 78% occur once, and the top ten carry 1.5% to 2%. The TCR was taken from a man in his fifties or sixties with urothelial cancer. This rearrangement joins TRBV5-1 to TRBJ2-3; TRBD2 matches 11 bases. The sample in question was PBMCs, obtained around atezolizumab (anti-PD-L1) treatment. The CDR3 DNA follows: TGCGCCAGCAGGACTAGCGGGGTCGATACGCAGTATTTT. As protein: CASRTSGVDTQYF.